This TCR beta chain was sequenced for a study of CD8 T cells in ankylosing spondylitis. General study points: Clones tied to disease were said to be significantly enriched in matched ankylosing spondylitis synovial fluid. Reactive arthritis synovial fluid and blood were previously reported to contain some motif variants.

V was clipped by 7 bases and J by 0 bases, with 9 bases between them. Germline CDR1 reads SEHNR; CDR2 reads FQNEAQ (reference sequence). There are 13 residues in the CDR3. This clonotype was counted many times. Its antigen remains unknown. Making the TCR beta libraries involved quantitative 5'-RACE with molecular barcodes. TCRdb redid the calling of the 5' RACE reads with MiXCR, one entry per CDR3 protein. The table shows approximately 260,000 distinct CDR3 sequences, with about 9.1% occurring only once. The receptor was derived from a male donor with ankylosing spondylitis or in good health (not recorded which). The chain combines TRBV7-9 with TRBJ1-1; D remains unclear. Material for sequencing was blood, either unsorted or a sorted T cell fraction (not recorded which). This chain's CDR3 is CASTDGMNTEAFF. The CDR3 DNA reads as TGTGCCAGCACAGACGGAATGAACACTGAAGCTTTCTTT.